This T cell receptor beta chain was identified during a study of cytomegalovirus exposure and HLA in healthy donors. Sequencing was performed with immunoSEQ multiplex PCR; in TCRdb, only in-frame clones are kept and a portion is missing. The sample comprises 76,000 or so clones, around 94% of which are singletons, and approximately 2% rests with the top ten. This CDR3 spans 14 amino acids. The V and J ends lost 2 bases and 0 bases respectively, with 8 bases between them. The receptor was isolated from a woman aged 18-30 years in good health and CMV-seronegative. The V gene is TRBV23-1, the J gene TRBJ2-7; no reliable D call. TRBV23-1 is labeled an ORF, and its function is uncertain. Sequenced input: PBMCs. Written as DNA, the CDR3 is TGCGCCAGCAGTCAACCAGACACCTCCTACGAGCAGTACTTC. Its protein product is CASSQPDTSYEQYF.